This section outlines one TCR beta chain sequence together with its context. The CDR3 spans 11 residues. Germline values: CDR1 SGHRS, CDR2 YFSETQ. Trimming took 6 bases from V and 4 from J, leaving 5 bases between them. In the original workflow: Amplification with reference gene primers provided the estimates of nucleated cell counts. TCRdb's copy holds only in-frame clones and misses some; the assay was immunoSEQ multiplex PCR. V and J calls and clone size are those listed in that table; D and trimming were worked out from the DNA. The data contain around 100,000 clones, about 85% of them singletons. The data were taken from a study of blood T cell repertoires in COVID-19. Across the whole study: Samples of COVID-19 (acute and convalescent) were obtained from the United States, Italy and Spain. Sources were T cells, B-cell-depleted T cells, or PBMCs; the material itself was cDNA or gDNA.

The source material was peripheral blood. The rearrangement uses TRBV5-1 and TRBJ1-3, with no clear D. This clonotype was sampled from a man aged 50 to 59 with active COVID-19. The CDR3 spells CASTLGNTIYF. The CDR3, as DNA: TGCGCCAGCACACTCGGAAACACCATATATTTT.